This paragraph reports one TCR beta chain. The primer mix had 60 Vbeta and 13 Jbeta primers. Clones were read by immunoSEQ multiplex PCR, and TCRdb kept only the in-frame ones, dropping some. The sample has fewer than 250,000 clones, roughly four fifths seen once; the top ten hold around 3.3%. The germline V gene encodes CDR1 SGHDT and CDR2 YYEEEE. V lost 4 bases, J lost 6 bases, and 11 bases stayed unmatched. This CDR3 comprises 15 residues. This entry is derived from a study of cytomegalovirus exposure and HLA in healthy donors. Study-wide background: An analysis done earlier identified about 120 million unique TCR beta sequences from around 180 million T cells.

Sample: PBMCs. The TCR was taken from a woman aged 25 to 39 in good health and CMV-seropositive. The rearrangement joins TRBV5-6 to TRBJ2-5; 8 nucleotides align to TRBD1. CDR3 DNA sequence: TGTGCCAGCAGCCTGAAACAGGGGGAAGGAAAGACCCAGTACTTC. This gives the protein CASSLKQGEGKTQYF.